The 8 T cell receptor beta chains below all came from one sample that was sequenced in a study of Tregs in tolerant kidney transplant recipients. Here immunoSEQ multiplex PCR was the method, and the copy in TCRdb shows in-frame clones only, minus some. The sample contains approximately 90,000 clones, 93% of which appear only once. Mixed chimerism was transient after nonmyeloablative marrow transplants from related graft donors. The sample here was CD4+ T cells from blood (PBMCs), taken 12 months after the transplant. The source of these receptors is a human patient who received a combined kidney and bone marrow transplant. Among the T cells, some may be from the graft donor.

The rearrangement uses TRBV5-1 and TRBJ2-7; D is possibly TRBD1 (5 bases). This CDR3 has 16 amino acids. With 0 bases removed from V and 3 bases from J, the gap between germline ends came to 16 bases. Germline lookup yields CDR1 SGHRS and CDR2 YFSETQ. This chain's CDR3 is CASSLGGRAVGYEQYF. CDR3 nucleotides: TGCGCCAGCAGCTTGGGGGGCAGGGCCGTGGGCTACGAGCAGTACTTC. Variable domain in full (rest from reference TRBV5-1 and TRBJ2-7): KAGVTQTPRYLIKTRGQQVTLSCSPISGHRSVSWYQQTPGQGLQFLFEYFSETQRNKGNFPGRFSGRQFSNSRSEMNVSTLELGDSALYLCASSLGGRAVGYEQYFGPGTRLTVT.

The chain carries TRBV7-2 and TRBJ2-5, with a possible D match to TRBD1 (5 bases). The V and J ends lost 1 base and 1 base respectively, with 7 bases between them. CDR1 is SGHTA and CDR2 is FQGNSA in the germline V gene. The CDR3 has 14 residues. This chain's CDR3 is CASSLEGVQETQYF. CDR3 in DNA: TGTGCCAGCAGCTTAGAAGGGGTCCAAGAGACCCAGTACTTC.

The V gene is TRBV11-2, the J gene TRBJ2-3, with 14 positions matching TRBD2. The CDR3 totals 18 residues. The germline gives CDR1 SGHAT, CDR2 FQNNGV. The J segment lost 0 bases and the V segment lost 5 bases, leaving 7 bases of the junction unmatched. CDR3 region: CASSTGLAGAGSTDTQYF. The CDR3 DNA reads TGTGCCAGCAGCACGGGACTAGCGGGGGCTGGTAGCACAGATACGCAGTATTTT. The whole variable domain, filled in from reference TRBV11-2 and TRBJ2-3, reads EAGVAQSPRYKIIEKRQSVAFWCNPISGHATLYWYQQILGQGPKLLIQFQNNGVVDDSQLPKDRFSAERLKGVDSTLKIQPAKLEDSAVYLCASSTGLAGAGSTDTQYFGPGTRLTVL.

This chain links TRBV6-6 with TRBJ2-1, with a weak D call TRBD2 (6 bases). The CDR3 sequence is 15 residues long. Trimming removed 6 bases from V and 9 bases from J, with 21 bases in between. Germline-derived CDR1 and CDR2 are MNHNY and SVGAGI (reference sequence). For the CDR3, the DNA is TGTGCCAGCAGCAGGTCGACTAGTGTGGGGTCTGAGCAGTTCTTC. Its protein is CASSRSTSVGSEQFF.

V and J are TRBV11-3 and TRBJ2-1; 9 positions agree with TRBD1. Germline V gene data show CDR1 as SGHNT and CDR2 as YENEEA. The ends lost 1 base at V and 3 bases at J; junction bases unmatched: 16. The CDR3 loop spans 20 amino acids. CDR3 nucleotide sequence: TGTGCCAGCAGCTTAGGAAAGACAGGGGGGGTGAAGTATAGCTACAATGAGCAGTTCTTC. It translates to CASSLGKTGGVKYSYNEQFF.

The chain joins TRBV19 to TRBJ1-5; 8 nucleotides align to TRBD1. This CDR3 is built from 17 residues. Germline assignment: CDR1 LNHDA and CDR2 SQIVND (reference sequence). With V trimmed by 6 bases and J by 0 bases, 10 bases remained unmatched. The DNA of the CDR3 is TGTGCCAGTAGCCCCCTACCTGGACAGGGTAGCAATCAGCCCCAGCATTTT. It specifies CASSPLPGQGSNQPQHF.

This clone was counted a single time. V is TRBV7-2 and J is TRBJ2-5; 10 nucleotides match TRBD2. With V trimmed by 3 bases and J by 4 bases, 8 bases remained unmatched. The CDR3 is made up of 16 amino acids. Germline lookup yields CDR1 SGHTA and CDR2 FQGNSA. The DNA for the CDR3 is TGTGCCAGCAGCTTGGCCCCACCTAGCGGGGGAGAGACCCAGTACTTC. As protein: CASSLAPPSGGETQYF.

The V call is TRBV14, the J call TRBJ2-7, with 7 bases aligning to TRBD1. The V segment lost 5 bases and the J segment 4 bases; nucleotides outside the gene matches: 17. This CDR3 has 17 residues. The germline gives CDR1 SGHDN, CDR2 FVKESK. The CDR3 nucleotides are TGTGCCAGCAGCGAAGGATACCGACAGGGAGCAAGATACGAGCAGTACTTC. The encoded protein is CASSEGYRQGARYEQYF.